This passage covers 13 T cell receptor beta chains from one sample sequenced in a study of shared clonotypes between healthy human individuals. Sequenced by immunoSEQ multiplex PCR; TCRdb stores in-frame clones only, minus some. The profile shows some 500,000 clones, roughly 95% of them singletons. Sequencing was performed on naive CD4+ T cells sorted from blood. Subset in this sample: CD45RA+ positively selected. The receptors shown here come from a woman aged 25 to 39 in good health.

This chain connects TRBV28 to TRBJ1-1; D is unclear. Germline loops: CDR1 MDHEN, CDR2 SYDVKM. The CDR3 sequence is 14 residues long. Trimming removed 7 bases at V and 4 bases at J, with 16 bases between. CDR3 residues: CASNLPDRGTEAFF. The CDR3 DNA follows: TGTGCCAGCAACTTGCCCGACCGTGGCACTGAAGCTTTCTTT.

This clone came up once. CDR3 protein: CASSEYITSGSPDTQYF. CDR3 in DNA: TGTGCCAGCAGTGAATATATAACTAGCGGGAGCCCAGATACGCAGTATTTT. The chain has TRBV25-1 and TRBJ2-3, with 11 positions matching TRBD2. This CDR3 region has 17 residues. The ends lost 0 bases at V and 4 bases at J; junction bases unmatched: 6. Germline CDR1 is MGHDK and CDR2 is SYGVNS.

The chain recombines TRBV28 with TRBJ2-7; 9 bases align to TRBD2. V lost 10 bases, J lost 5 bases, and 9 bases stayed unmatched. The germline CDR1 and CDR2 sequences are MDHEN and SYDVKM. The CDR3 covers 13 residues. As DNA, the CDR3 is TGTGCCACGTCGGCTAGCGGGATACACGAGCAGTACTTC. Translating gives CATSASGIHEQYF.

The CDR3 loop reads CASSLWGNYGYTF. CDR3 DNA sequence: TGCGCCAGCAGCTTGTGGGGAAACTATGGCTACACCTTC. The chain carries TRBV5-1 and TRBJ1-2; D is uncertain. CDR1 is SGHRS, CDR2 YFSETQ, per germline. Trimming removed 1 base from V and 2 bases from J, with 6 bases in between. This CDR3 comprises 13 residues.

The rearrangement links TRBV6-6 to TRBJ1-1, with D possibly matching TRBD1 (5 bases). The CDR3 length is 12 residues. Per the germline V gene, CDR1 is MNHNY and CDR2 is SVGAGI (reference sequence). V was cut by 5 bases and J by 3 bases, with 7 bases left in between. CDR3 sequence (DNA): TGTGCCAGCAGTCGCAGGGACACTGAAGCTTTCTTT. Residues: CASSRRDTEAFF.

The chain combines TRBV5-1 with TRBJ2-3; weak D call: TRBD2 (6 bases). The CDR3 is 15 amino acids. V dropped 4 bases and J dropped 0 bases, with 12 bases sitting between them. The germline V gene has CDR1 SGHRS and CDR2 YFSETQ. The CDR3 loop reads CASSTPRGSTDTQYF. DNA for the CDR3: TGCGCCAGCAGCACCCCCCGGGGGAGCACAGATACGCAGTATTTT.

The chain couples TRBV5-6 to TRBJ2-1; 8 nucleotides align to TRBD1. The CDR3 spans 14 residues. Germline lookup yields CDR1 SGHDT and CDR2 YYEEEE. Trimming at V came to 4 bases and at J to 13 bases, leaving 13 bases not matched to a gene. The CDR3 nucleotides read TGTGCCAGCAGCACCCGGGACAGGTTTAATAGTCAGTTCTTC. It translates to CASSTRDRFNSQFF. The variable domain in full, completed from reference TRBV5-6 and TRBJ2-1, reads DAGVTQSPTHLIKTRGQQVTLRCSPKSGHDTVSWYQQALGQGPQFIFQYYEEEERQRGNFPDRFSGHQFPNYSSELNVNALLLGDSALYLCASSTRDRFNSQFFGPGTRLTVL.

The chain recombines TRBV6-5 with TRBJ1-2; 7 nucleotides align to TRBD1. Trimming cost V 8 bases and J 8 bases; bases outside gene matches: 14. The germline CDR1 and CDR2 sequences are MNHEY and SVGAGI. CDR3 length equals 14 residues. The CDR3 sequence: CASCRTGNLNGYTF. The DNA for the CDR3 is TGTGCCAGCTGTAGGACAGGAAATTTAAACGGCTACACCTTC.

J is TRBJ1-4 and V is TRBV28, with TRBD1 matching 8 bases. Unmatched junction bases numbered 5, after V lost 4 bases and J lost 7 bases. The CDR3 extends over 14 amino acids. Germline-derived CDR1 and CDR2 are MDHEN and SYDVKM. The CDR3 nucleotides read TGTGCCAGCAGTTCCGGACAGGGCACTGAAAAACTGTTTTTT. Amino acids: CASSSGQGTEKLFF.

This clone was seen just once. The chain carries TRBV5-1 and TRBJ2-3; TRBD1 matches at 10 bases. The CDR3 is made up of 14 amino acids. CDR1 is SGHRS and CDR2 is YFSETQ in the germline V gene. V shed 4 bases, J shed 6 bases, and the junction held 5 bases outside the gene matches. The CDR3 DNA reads TGCGCCAGCAGCCCGGGACAGGGGTCGGATACGCAGTATTTT. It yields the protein CASSPGQGSDTQYF.

CDR3 sequence (DNA): TGTGCCAGCAGTGATGCGACCACCAACACTGAAGCTTTCTTT. Translating it yields CASSDATTNTEAFF. V and J are TRBV25-1 and TRBJ1-1; D is uncertain. CDR3 length equals 14 residues. Germline values: CDR1 MGHDK, CDR2 SYGVNS. V was cut by 3 bases and J by 2 bases, with 10 bases left in between.

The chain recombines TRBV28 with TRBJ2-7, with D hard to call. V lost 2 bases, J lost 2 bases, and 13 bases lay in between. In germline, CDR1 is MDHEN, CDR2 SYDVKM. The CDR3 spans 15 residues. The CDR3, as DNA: TGTGCCAGCAGTTTAGTGAGTCCCTCAACCTACGAGCAGTACTTC. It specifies CASSLVSPSTYEQYF.

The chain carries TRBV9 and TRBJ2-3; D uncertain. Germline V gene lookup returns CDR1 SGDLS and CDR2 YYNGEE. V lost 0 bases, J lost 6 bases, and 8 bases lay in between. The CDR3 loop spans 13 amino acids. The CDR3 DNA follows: TGTGCCAGCAGCGTAGCTCAGAAGGATACGCAGTATTTT. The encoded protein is CASSVAQKDTQYF. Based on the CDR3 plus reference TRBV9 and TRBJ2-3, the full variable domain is DSGVTQTPKHLITATGQRVTLRCSPRSGDLSVYWYQQSLDQGLQFLIQYYNGEERAKGNILERFSAQQFPDLHSELNLSSLELGDSALYFCASSVAQKDTQYFGPGTRLTVL.